This T cell receptor beta chain was sequenced during a study of blood T cell repertoires in COVID-19. Using immunoSEQ multiplex PCR, the repertoire was profiled, and TCRdb retains in-frame clones only, with some absent. The sample lists around 100,000 clones; over 75% were seen once. This clonotype was sampled from a man aged 25-45 years in a cohort sampled during active COVID-19. The specimen was peripheral blood.

CDR3 DNA: TGCGCCAGCAGCCGAACAGGGGAATCCTACGAGCAGTACTTC. The encoded protein is CASSRTGESYEQYF. V usage is TRBV4-1 and J usage is TRBJ2-7; 7 nucleotides line up with TRBD1. This CDR3 is built from 14 residues. The V segment lost 4 bases and the J segment 1 base; nucleotides outside the gene matches: 4. Germline CDR1 MGHRA, CDR2 YSYEKL.